This T cell receptor (beta chain) was observed in a study of blood T cell repertoires in COVID-19. The CDR3 extends over 14 amino acids. Per the germline V gene, CDR1 is SGHRS and CDR2 is YFSETQ. With V trimmed by 4 bases and J by 8 bases, 7 bases remained unmatched. The method was immunoSEQ multiplex PCR; TCRdb's version includes in-frame clones alone and lacks a portion of them. In the table there are approximately 70,000 clones, approximately 87% of which are singletons. The chain employs TRBV5-1 and TRBJ1-2; 11 nucleotides line up with TRBD1. The clonotype was recovered from a woman aged 55-69 years with acute or convalescent COVID-19. Sequencing was performed on peripheral blood. The CDR3 sequence is CASSRGQGALGYTF. The CDR3 coding sequence is TGCGCCAGCAGCCGAGGACAGGGGGCGCTCGGCTACACCTTC.